The next 31 T cell receptor beta chains were all read from a single sample in a study of blood T cell repertoires in COVID-19. The assay was immunoSEQ multiplex PCR, and TCRdb's table has in-frame clones only and misses some. The sample has approximately 230,000 clones, 90% to 95% seen once; the top ten hold 1.9%. The sample taken for sequencing was PBMCs or T cells enriched from blood (not recorded which). These receptors were collected from a woman under 30 who had recovered from COVID-19.

The genes are TRBV19 and TRBJ1-1; the D is unclear. This CDR3 is built from 13 residues. Germline V gene lookup returns CDR1 LNHDA and CDR2 SQIVND (reference sequence). V was shortened by 8 bases and J by 4 bases, with 14 bases between the two germline ends. This CDR3 is CASSPRRGTEAFF. The CDR3 region has the DNA TGTGCCAGTTCCCCGCGACGAGGCACTGAAGCTTTCTTT.

V usage is TRBV5-4 and J usage is TRBJ2-2; TRBD2 matches 8 bases. CDR1 and CDR2 from the germline V gene are SGHNT and YYREEE (reference sequence). V was clipped by 6 bases and J by 7 bases; unmatched bases: 14. The CDR3 runs 16 residues. The CDR3 sequence: CASNREGRGGRGELFF. The CDR3 coding sequence is TGTGCCAGCAACCGAGAAGGACGGGGGGGCCGCGGGGAGCTGTTTTTT.

For the CDR3, the DNA is TGTGCCAGCAGCTTACTTCCGGGACAGGGAATCCGCGGCTACACCTTC. Residues: CASSLLPGQGIRGYTF. The chain combines TRBV11-1 with TRBJ1-2; 9 positions agree with TRBD1. V shed 2 bases and J 8 bases; nucleotides not matched to a gene: 12. CDR3 length equals 16 residues. Looked up from germline, CDR1 is SGHAT and CDR2 is FQDESV (reference sequence).

The rearrangement uses TRBV13 and TRBJ2-1; 10 bases are a match to TRBD2. V gave up 5 bases and J gave up 8 bases; unmatched junction bases: 24. The CDR3 runs 20 residues. Germline V gives CDR1 PRHDT, CDR2 FYEKMQ (reference sequence). The CDR3: CASSPQGLAGEAYGPHEQFF. In nucleotides, the CDR3 is TGTGCCAGCAGCCCTCAAGGGCTAGCGGGAGAAGCTTACGGTCCCCATGAGCAGTTCTTC.

The chain combines TRBV28 with TRBJ1-4; D not resolved. The CDR3 has 15 amino acids. Between the trimmed V and J ends, which lost 7 bases and 8 bases, there was a span of 20 bases. Germline lookup yields CDR1 MDHEN and CDR2 SYDVKM. For the CDR3, the DNA is TGTGCCAGCACCCTGCGGGGTAATTCTCGAGAAAAACTGTTTTTT. Protein product: CASTLRGNSREKLFF.

The CDR3 reads CASSYGTGTYGYTF. In nucleotides, the CDR3 is TGTGCCAGCAGTTACGGGACAGGGACCTATGGCTACACCTTC. The J gene is TRBJ1-2, the V gene TRBV6-2 or TRBV6-3; the match to TRBD1 covers 9 bases. V was pared by 2 bases and J by 4 bases, with 2 bases of the junction left unmatched. Germline assignment: CDR1 MNHEY and CDR2 SVGEGT. The CDR3 extends over 14 amino acids.

This chain links TRBV5-1 with TRBJ1-4, with TRBD1 matching 8 bases. Germline CDR1 and CDR2: SGHRS and YFSETQ. The CDR3 is made up of 14 amino acids. V trimming: 5 bases; J trimming: 5 bases; junction bases outside the gene matches: 5. The CDR3 loop reads CASRTGTGNEKLFF. CDR3 coding DNA: TGCGCCAGCAGAACCGGGACAGGCAATGAAAAACTGTTTTTT.

On this clone: The same CDR3 also results from other DNA sequences found in this sample. The chain has TRBV7-9 and TRBJ1-1; D remains unclear. The CDR3 has 13 amino acids. Germline CDR1 reads SEHNR; CDR2 reads FQNEAQ (reference sequence). Trimming pared 1 base from V and 3 bases from J, leaving 6 bases between. CDR3 DNA: TGTGCCAGCAGCTTAGGCGGAGACACTGAAGCTTTCTTT. It codes for CASSLGGDTEAFF.

The chain carries TRBV25-1 and TRBJ2-7; tentative D call: TRBD1 (5 bases). V was cut by 6 bases and J by 4 bases, with 13 bases left in between. Germline V lookup: CDR1 MGHDK, CDR2 SYGVNS. The CDR3 is made up of 13 amino acids. CDR3 protein: CASRVDGAYEQYF. Here the CDR3 DNA reads TGTGCCAGCAGGGTGGATGGGGCGTACGAGCAGTACTTC.

The J gene is TRBJ1-3, the V gene TRBV28, with D possibly TRBD1 on 6 matching bases. Germline CDR1 MDHEN, CDR2 SYDVKM. The CDR3 sequence is 16 residues long. Trimming removed 6 bases at V and 0 bases at J, with 15 bases between. The CDR3 sequence is CASRPQGGFSGNTIYF. The CDR3 bases are TGTGCCAGCAGACCACAGGGTGGGTTCTCTGGAAACACCATATATTTT.

V gene TRBV7-9 combines with J gene TRBJ1-6, with 8 bases matching TRBD1. The J segment lost 8 bases and the V segment lost 1 base, leaving 4 bases of the junction unmatched. This CDR3 is 15 amino acids long. CDR1 is SEHNR and CDR2 is FQNEAQ in the germline V gene (reference sequence). The CDR3 region has the DNA TGTGCCAGCAGCTTAGTGGGGACAGGAGATTCACCCCTCCACTTT. Translated, it gives CASSLVGTGDSPLHF.

This chain links TRBV6-1 with TRBJ2-3, with TRBD2 matching 7 bases. The CDR3 consists of 15 residues. The germline V gene has CDR1 MNHNS and CDR2 SASEGT. The V gene end was trimmed by 1 base and the J gene end by 3 bases; junction bases not matched to a gene: 4. CDR3 protein: CASSEGRGRTDTQYF. The CDR3 region has the DNA TGTGCCAGCAGTGAAGGGCGGGGGAGAACAGATACGCAGTATTTT.

The genes are TRBV4-1 and TRBJ1-2; D remains ambiguous. V was shortened by 3 bases and J by 8 bases, with 19 bases between the two germline ends. Germline V gene sequence: CDR1 MGHRA, CDR2 YSYEKL. The CDR3 is made up of 15 amino acids. The DNA for the CDR3 is TGCGCCAGCAGCCATACTACCGGGAAGCACGAAGGCTACACCTTC. Its protein is CASSHTTGKHEGYTF.

The CDR3 protein is CAGTGGLNTGELFF. The DNA for the CDR3 is TGTGCCGGAACAGGGGGCCTAAACACCGGGGAGCTGTTTTTT. The J gene is TRBJ2-2, the V gene TRBV7-9; 9 bases line up with TRBD1. The germline CDR1 and CDR2 sequences are SEHNR and FQNEAQ (reference sequence). After removal of 11 bases from V and 2 bases from J, the junction contained 6 bases not matched to a gene. The length of the CDR3 is 14 residues.

The chain recombines TRBV7-6 with TRBJ1-1, with unresolved D. V dropped 1 base and J dropped 1 base, with 7 bases sitting between them. The length of the CDR3 is 14 residues. Germline V gene data show CDR1 as SGHVS and CDR2 as FNYEAQ. DNA for the CDR3: TGTGCCAGCAGCTTAGGGGCCGGGAACACTGAAGCTTTCTTT. The encoded protein is CASSLGAGNTEAFF.

This clone has only one observation. The chain recombines TRBV4-2 with TRBJ1-1; D call uncertain. The V gene lost 4 bases and the J gene lost 10 bases, with 13 bases spanning the gap. Germline CDR1 reads LGHNA; CDR2 reads YNFKEQ. CDR3 length equals 12 residues. The DNA for the CDR3 is TGTGCCAGCAGCCCCGCGAACGATGTAGCTTTCTTT. Its translation: CASSPANDVAFF.

This chain links TRBV6-1 with TRBJ2-1; 7 nucleotides line up with TRBD2. V was pared by 3 bases and J by 8 bases, with 4 bases of the junction left unmatched. The CDR3 is 13 residues long. Germline lookup yields CDR1 MNHNS and CDR2 SASEGT. The CDR3 is CASSEVRGDEQFF. The CDR3 DNA is TGTGCCAGCAGTGAGGTTCGGGGGGATGAGCAGTTCTTC.

The V gene is TRBV6-5, the J gene TRBJ1-2; possibly TRBD1 for D (6 bases). Trimming removed 3 bases at V and 8 bases at J, with 16 bases between. This CDR3 has 14 residues. Germline V gives CDR1 MNHEY, CDR2 SVGAGI. This CDR3 reads CASSYQGRRSGYTF. CDR3 sequence (DNA): TGTGCCAGCAGTTATCAGGGGCGCAGATCGGGCTACACCTTC.

This clone was seen more than once but under ten times. The DNA for the CDR3 is TGTGCCAGAAGCCCTCTTTGGAGATATGGCTACACCTTC. This translates into CARSPLWRYGYTF. The rearrangement uses TRBV7-5 and TRBJ1-2. TRBV7-5 is reported as a pseudogene. CDR3 length: 13 residues.

This chain uses TRBV7-3 with TRBJ2-3; 11 bases are a match to TRBD2. V lost 7 bases to trimming and J lost 5 bases; unmatched junction nucleotides: 8. The CDR3 consists of 15 residues. The V gene's germline CDR1 is SGHTA and CDR2 FQGTGA. In DNA, the CDR3 is TGTGCCAGCACCCTTAGCGGGGGGGCAGGAGATACGCAGTATTTT. It codes for CASTLSGGAGDTQYF.

The chain combines TRBV6-2 or TRBV6-3 with TRBJ2-5; D unclear. The germline gives CDR1 MNHEY, CDR2 SVGEGT. There are 12 residues in the CDR3. V was trimmed by 6 bases and J by 4 bases, leaving 9 bases between them. The CDR3 spells CASSPWAETQYF. CDR3 bases: TGTGCCAGCAGCCCCTGGGCAGAGACCCAGTACTTC.

The J gene is TRBJ1-1, the V gene TRBV5-5; D is unclear. Trimming pared 1 base from V and 4 bases from J, leaving 8 bases between. Germline values: CDR1 SGHKS, CDR2 YYEKEE (reference sequence). This CDR3 contains 13 residues. CDR3: CASSLMGGTEAFF. The CDR3 DNA reads as TGTGCCAGCAGCTTGATGGGAGGCACTGAAGCTTTCTTT.

This clone was seen a few times. The chain recombines TRBV10-3 with TRBJ1-5; 7 bases are shared with TRBD1. CDR3 size: 14 residues. The V gene end was trimmed by 9 bases and the J gene end by 5 bases; junction bases not matched to a gene: 10. Per the germline V gene, CDR1 is ENHRY and CDR2 is SYGVKD. The CDR3 sequence is CAISTGEEDQPQHF. Written as DNA, the CDR3 is TGTGCCATTTCAACAGGGGAGGAGGATCAGCCCCAGCATTTT.

This clone appeared a few times. The chain carries TRBV25-1 and TRBJ1-5, with D perhaps matching TRBD1 (6 bases). The CDR3 consists of 13 residues. V was pared by 4 bases and J by 6 bases, with 10 bases between. The germline CDR1 and CDR2 sequences are MGHDK and SYGVNS. The CDR3 DNA reads as TGTGCCAGCAGTGGAACAGGGACTCAGCCCCAGCATTTT. Translating gives CASSGTGTQPQHF.

Here the CDR3 reads CASSQRAGGPTGELFF. CDR3 in DNA: TGCGCCAGCAGCCAACGGGCGGGGGGGCCAACCGGGGAGCTGTTTTTT. J is TRBJ2-2 and V is TRBV4-3, with TRBD2 matching over 9 bases. CDR3 length: 16 amino acids. Germline CDR1 is LGHNA and CDR2 is YSLEER. J lost 5 bases, V lost 2 bases, and 6 bases had no gene match.

This chain joins TRBV27 and TRBJ1-1; TRBD1 aligns across 8 bases. Losses at the gene ends were 4 bases for V and 7 bases for J; bases not matched to a gene: 8. CDR1 MNHEY and CDR2 SMNVEV come from the germline V gene (reference sequence). The CDR3 contains 14 residues. CDR3 sequence reads: CASSSTGVGGEAFF. The CDR3 nucleotides are TGTGCCAGCAGTTCGACAGGGGTTGGTGGTGAAGCTTTCTTT.

The rearrangement uses TRBV27 and TRBJ1-2; TRBD1 might be the D (5 bases). Trimming shortened V by 5 bases and J by 2 bases, and 15 bases separated the two germline ends. CDR3 length: 15 residues. Germline lookup yields CDR1 MNHEY and CDR2 SMNVEV (reference sequence). CDR3 protein: CASSPRTPLNYGYTF. Written as DNA, the CDR3 is TGTGCCAGCAGTCCCCGGACACCATTGAACTATGGCTACACCTTC.

V gene TRBV5-1 combines with J gene TRBJ2-5; the match to TRBD1 covers 8 bases. The germline V gene has CDR1 SGHRS and CDR2 YFSETQ. This CDR3 region has 12 residues. J was trimmed by 5 bases and V by 5 bases; bases with no gene match: 2. In DNA, the CDR3 is TGCGCCAGCAGGGACAGGGTGGAGACCCAGTACTTC. This gives the protein CASRDRVETQYF.

The J gene is TRBJ2-2, the V gene TRBV7-9; the D is unclear. From germline, CDR1 is SEHNR and CDR2 FQNEAQ (reference sequence). V was clipped by 10 bases and J by 4 bases, with 4 bases between them. This CDR3 region has 10 residues. The CDR3 reads CATSTGELFF. In DNA form, the CDR3 reads TGTGCCACTTCCACCGGGGAGCTGTTTTTT.

The gene calls are TRBV25-1 and TRBJ2-7, with D perhaps matching TRBD2 (5 bases). The CDR3 loop spans 14 amino acids. The ends were cut back, 1 base at V and 3 bases at J, with 10 bases in the middle. The germline CDR1 and CDR2 sequences are MGHDK and SYGVNS. CDR3 sequence (DNA): TGTGCCAGCAGTGAATTTGCGGGTCTCTACGAGCAGTACTTC. Protein sequence: CASSEFAGLYEQYF.

V usage is TRBV11-2 and J usage is TRBJ2-7; TRBD2 might be the D (7 bases). The CDR3 runs 14 residues. From germline, CDR1 is SGHAT and CDR2 FQNNGV. V lost 5 bases, J lost 7 bases, and 18 bases lay in between. The DNA for the CDR3 is TGTGCCAGCAGCACTGGGGGGGCTGGTGAGGAGCAGTACTTC. Residues: CASSTGGAGEEQYF. The full variable domain, rest sourced from reference TRBV11-2 and TRBJ2-7, is EAGVAQSPRYKIIEKRQSVAFWCNPISGHATLYWYQQILGQGPKLLIQFQNNGVVDDSQLPKDRFSAERLKGVDSTLKIQPAKLEDSAVYLCASSTGGAGEEQYFGPGTRLTVT.